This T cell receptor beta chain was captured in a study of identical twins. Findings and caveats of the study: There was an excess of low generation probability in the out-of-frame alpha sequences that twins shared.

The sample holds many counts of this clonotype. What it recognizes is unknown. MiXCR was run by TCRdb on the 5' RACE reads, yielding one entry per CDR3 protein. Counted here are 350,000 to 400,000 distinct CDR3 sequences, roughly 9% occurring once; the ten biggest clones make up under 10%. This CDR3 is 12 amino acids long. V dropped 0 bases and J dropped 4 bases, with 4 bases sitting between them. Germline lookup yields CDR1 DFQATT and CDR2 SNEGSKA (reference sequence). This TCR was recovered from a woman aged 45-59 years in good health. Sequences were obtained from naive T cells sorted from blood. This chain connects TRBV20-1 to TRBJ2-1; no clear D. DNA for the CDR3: TGCAGTGCTAGAGAGGGGTACAATGAGCAGTTCTTC. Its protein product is CSAREGYNEQFF.